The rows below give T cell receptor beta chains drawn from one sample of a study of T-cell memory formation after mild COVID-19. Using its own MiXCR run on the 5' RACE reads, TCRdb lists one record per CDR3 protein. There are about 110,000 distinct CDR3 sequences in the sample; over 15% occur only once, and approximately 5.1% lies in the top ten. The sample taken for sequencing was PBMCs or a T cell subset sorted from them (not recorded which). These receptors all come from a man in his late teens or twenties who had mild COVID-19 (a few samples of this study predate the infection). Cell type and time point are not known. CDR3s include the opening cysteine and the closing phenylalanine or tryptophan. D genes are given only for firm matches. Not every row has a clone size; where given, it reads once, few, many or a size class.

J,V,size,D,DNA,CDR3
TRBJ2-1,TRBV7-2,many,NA,TGTGCCAGCAGCTTAGAGAAAACGCGCGCCCTCTCCTACAATGAGCAGTTCTTC,CASSLEKTRALSYNEQFF
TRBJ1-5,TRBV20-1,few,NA,TGCAGTGCTGGGGCACAGGGATTTCCTAGCAATCAGCCCCAGCATTTT,CSAGAQGFPSNQPQHF
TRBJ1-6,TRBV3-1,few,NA,TGTGCCAGTGCGGGAAGCTCCTATAATTCACCCCTCCACTTT,CASAGSSYNSPLHF
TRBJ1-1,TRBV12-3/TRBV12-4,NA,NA,TGTGCCAGCACCGTAAGGGGAGGCACTGAAGCTTTCTTT,CASTVRGGTEAFF
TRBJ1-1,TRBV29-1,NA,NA,TGCAGCGCCCTGGACAGGAACACTGAAGCTTTCTTT,CSALDRNTEAFF
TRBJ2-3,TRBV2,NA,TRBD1,TGTGCCAGCAGTCGACAGGGGGGGACAGATACGCAGTATTTT,CASSRQGGTDTQYF
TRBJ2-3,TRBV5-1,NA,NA,TGCGCCAGCAGCGGATCAGGGGCGGGCACAGATACGCATTATTTT,CASSGSGAGTDTHYF
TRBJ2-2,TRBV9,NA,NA,TGTGCCAGCAGCGCCCGGTCGGGGGCCACCGGGGAGCTGTTTTTT,CASSARSGATGELFF
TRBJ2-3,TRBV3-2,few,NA,TGTGCCAGCAATCTAGCGGGGGGCACAGATACGCAGTATTTT,CASNLAGGTDTQYF
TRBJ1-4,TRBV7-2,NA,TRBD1,TGTGCCAGCAATCTTTTGGGACAGGGGGGAAAACTGTTTTTT,CASNLLGQGGKLFF
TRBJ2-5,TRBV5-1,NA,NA,TGCGCCAGCAGCCCGGGGGCGGGGAGCGAGGAGACCCAGTACTTC,CASSPGAGSEETQYF
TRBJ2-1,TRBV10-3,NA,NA,TGTGCCACGCTCACCCCACTATACAATGAGCAGTTCTTC,CATLTPLYNEQFF
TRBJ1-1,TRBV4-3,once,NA,TGCGCCAGCAGCCCCAGGGGTAGGGGCCCAGAACATCTGAACACTGAAGCTTTCTTT,CASSPRGRGPEHLNTEAFF
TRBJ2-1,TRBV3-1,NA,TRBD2,TGTGCCAGCACAACAAGCGCCGGGACTAGGTGGGGTAATGAGCAGTTCTTC,CASTTSAGTRWGNEQFF
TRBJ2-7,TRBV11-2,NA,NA,TGTGCCAGCAGCTTAGCGGACAGTACCTACGAGCAGTACTTC,CASSLADSTYEQYF
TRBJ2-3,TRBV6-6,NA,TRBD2,TGTGCCAGCAGTAACCGTGGGAGGGGCACAGATACGCAGTATTTT,CASSNRGRGTDTQYF
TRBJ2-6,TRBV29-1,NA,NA,TGCAGCGTTGACTTACAGGGCGGGTCTGGGGCCAACGTCCTGACTTTC,CSVDLQGGSGANVLTF
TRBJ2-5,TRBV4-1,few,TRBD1,TGCGCCAGCAGCCCGGGACAGGGGACGGGGACCCAGTACTTC,CASSPGQGTGTQYF
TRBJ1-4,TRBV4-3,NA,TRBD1,TGCGCCAGCAGCCAGGGACAGGGAGGAACCCAAAATGAAAAACTGTTTTTT,CASSQGQGGTQNEKLFF
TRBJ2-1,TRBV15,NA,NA,TGTGCCACCAGCAGAGATCAGGCAGGGCATGAGCAGTTCTTC,CATSRDQAGHEQFF
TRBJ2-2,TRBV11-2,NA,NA,TGTGCCAGCAGCTTGAGGGGGACCACGCCCGGGGAGCTGTTTTTT,CASSLRGTTPGELFF
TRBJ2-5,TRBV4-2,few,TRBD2,TGTGCCAGCAGCCAAGACTTACTAGCGGGGGGCGAGACCCAGTACTTC,CASSQDLLAGGETQYF
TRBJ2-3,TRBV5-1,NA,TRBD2,TGCGCCAGCAGCTTGTGGCGACTAGCGTCCGGCACAGATACGCAGTATTTT,CASSLWRLASGTDTQYF
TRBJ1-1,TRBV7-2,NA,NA,TGTGCCAGCAGCTTAGGGGGGACATCGGGTGGGGCTTTCTTT,CASSLGGTSGGAFF
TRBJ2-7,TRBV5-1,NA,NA,TGCGCCAGCAGCTACCAAAGCCCGACAGCCCAGTACTTC,CASSYQSPTAQYF
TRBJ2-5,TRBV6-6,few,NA,TGTGCCAGCACCCCTTGGCCCAAGGAGACCCAGTACTTC,CASTPWPKETQYF
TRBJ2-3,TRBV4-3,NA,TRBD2,TGCGCCAGCAGCCACTCTAGCGGGGGGAGTGCTAGCACAGATACGCAGTATTTT,CASSHSSGGSASTDTQYF
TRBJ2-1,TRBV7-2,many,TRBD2,TGTGCCAGCACCCCTCTAGCGGGGTCAAGGAATGAGCAGTTCTTC,CASTPLAGSRNEQFF
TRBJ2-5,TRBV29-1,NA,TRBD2,TGCAGCGTGGGGACTAGCGGGGGCCGGGAGACCCAGTACTTC,CSVGTSGGRETQYF
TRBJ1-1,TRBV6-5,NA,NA,TGTGCCAGCAGTAAGCGTCCCATTCCTGGCACTGAAGCTTTCTTT,CASSKRPIPGTEAFF
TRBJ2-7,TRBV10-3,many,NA,TGTGCCATCAGTGACACTAAGGGACGGATCGAGCAGTACTTC,CAISDTKGRIEQYF
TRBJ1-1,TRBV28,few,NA,TGTGCCAGCAGAAGTACAGGGCACCCTTTCTTT,CASRSTGHPFF
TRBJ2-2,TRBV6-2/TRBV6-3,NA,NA,TGTGCCAGCGGGGGATTCGAAACCGGGGAGCTGTTTTTT,CASGGFETGELFF
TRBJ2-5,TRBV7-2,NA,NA,TGTGCCAGCAGCCGGACTGTCCAAGAGACCCAGTACTTC,CASSRTVQETQYF
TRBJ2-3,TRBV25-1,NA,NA,TGTGCCAGCAGTGGCCACAGGGACACAGATACGCAGTATTTT,CASSGHRDTDTQYF
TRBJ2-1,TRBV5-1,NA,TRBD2,TGCGCCAGCGGACTAGCGGGGGGGCGGATGGACAATGAGCAGTTCTTC,CASGLAGGRMDNEQFF
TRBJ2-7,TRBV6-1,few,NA,TGTGCCAGCAGTGAAGGAGACCTCTACGAGCAGTACTTC,CASSEGDLYEQYF
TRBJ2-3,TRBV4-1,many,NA,TGCGCCAGCAGCCAAGAAGGGCCACCCTCCACAGATACGCAGTATTTT,CASSQEGPPSTDTQYF
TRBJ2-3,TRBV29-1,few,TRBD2,TGCAGCGGCGACACTAGCGGGGGCGGAGATACGCAGTATTTT,CSGDTSGGGDTQYF
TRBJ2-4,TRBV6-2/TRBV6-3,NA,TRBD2,TGTGCCAGCAGGAACCCGGGACTAGCGGGGCCTCGGGCCAAAAACATTCAGTACTTC,CASRNPGLAGPRAKNIQYF
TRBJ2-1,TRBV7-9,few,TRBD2,TGTGCCAGCAGCTTGGGACTAGCGGGGGTGAGCTCCTACAATGAGCAGTTCTTC,CASSLGLAGVSSYNEQFF
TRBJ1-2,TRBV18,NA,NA,TGTGCCAGCTCACCACGGGACAATCCCAACTATGGCTACACCTTC,CASSPRDNPNYGYTF
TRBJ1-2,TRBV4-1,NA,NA,TGCGCCAGCAGCCAAGAAAATTGGGACTATGGCTACACCTTC,CASSQENWDYGYTF
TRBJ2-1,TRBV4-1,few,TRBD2,TGCGCCAGCAGCCTCGGGGGGGTGACCTACAATGAGCAGTTCTTC,CASSLGGVTYNEQFF